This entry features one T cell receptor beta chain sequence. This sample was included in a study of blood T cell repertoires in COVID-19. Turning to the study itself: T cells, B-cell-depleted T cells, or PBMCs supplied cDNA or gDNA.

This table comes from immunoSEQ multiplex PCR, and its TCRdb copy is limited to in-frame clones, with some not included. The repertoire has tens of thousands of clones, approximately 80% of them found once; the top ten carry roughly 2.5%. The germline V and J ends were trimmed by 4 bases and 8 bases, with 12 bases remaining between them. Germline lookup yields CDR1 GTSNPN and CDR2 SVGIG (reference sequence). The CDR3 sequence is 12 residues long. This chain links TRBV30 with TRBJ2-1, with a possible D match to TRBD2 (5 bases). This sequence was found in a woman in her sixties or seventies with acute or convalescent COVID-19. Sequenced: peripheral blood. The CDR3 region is CAWNRGTHEQFF. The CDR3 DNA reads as TGTGCCTGGAATCGGGGTACCCATGAGCAGTTCTTC.